This T cell receptor (beta chain) was retrieved from a study of T cells in Graves' hyperthyroidism and ophthalmopathy. RNA transcripts provided the source from which TCR beta CDR3 regions were amplified. The HTBI primer set served for first-round RT-PCR of the TCR CDR3. TCRdb analysed the multiplex PCR reads with MiXCR anew, one entry per CDR3 protein. The sample has approximately 700,000 distinct CDR3 sequences, roughly 15% seen once; the top ten hold roughly 8%. The CDR3 extends over 13 amino acids. CDR1 is MNHEY, CDR2 SMNVEV, per germline (reference sequence). Trimming stripped 9 bases from V and 6 bases from J, with 14 bases between. Hyperthyroidism had been newly diagnosed in patients aged 18 to 65, and its duration was under 2 months.

The chain employs TRBV27 and TRBJ2-2; D is unclear. Sequenced material: blood. This clonotype was obtained from a man aged 18 to 29 with Graves' hyperthyroidism. The CDR3 is CASAMAIAGELFF. DNA of the CDR3: TGTGCCAGTGCGATGGCGATAGCCGGGGAGCTGTTTTTT.